This T cell receptor (beta chain) was found in a study of cytomegalovirus exposure and HLA in healthy donors. For the study at large: Assignment to the Caucasian-associated ancestry cluster applied to less than 85% of the approximately 400 genotyped donors.

General study findings and limits: By a later analysis, the bulk of CMV-associated TCR beta chains appeared HLA-restricted. A few of the chains that were CMV-associated were confirmed in vitro to be specific for CMV antigens.

The PCR used 60 Vbeta and 13 Jbeta primers. Sequenced by immunoSEQ multiplex PCR; TCRdb stores in-frame clones only, minus some. The sample has about 130,000 clones; roughly 74% are singletons. Samples came from healthy bone marrow donors. Between the trimmed V and J ends, which lost 4 bases and 0 bases, there was a span of 13 bases. CDR1 is MNHNS, CDR2 SASEGT, per germline. The CDR3 loop spans 16 amino acids. In regard to this clone: The antigen is undetermined.

The chain combines TRBV6-1 with TRBJ2-1, with D hard to call. The sequencing sample was made of PBMCs. The receptor's source is a woman aged 45-60 years in good health and CMV-seropositive. CDR3 nucleotides: TGTGCCAGCAGTGGTTACAGTCCGAGCTCCTACAATGAGCAGTTCTTC. Its translation is CASSGYSPSSYNEQFF.